This TCR beta chain was found in a study of graft-versus-host responses after intestinal transplantation. Study as a whole: Each recipient received anti-thymocyte globulin induction, then tacrolimus and steroids for around 3 years.

Method: immunoSEQ multiplex PCR; TCRdb's copy keeps in-frame clones and lacks some. The table records about 63,000 clones, under 90% of them present only once. Deletions cut 5 bases from V and 2 bases from J, with 10 bases between. The CDR3 has 13 amino acids. Germline V gene data show CDR1 as MNHEY and CDR2 as SMNVEV (reference sequence). Graft samples were processed, releasing intraepithelial and lamina propria lymphocytes. This specimen was ileum tissue, taken 350 to 400 days after transplant. This clonotype was sampled from a human patient who received an intestinal transplant, so some T cells may come from the graft donor. This chain connects TRBV27 to TRBJ2-7; possible D gene TRBD2, 7 bases. The CDR3 DNA sequence: TGTGCCAGCAGTACAGGGACTACCTACGAGCAGTACTTC. Its protein product is CASSTGTTYEQYF.